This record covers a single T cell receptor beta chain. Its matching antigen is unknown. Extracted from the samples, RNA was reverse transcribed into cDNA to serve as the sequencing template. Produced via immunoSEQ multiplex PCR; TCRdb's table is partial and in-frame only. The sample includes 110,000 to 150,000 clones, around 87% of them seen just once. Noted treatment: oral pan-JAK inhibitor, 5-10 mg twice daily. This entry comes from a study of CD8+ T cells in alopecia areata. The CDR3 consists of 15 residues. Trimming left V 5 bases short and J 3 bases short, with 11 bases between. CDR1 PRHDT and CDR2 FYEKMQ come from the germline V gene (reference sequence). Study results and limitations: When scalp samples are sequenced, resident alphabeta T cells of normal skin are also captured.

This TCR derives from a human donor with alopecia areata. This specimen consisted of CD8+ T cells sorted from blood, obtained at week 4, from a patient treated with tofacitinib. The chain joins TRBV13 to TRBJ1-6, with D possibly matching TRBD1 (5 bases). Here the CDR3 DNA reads TGTGCCAGCAGCGCGGGACGGTTCTATAATTCACCCCTCCACTTT. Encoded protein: CASSAGRFYNSPLHF.